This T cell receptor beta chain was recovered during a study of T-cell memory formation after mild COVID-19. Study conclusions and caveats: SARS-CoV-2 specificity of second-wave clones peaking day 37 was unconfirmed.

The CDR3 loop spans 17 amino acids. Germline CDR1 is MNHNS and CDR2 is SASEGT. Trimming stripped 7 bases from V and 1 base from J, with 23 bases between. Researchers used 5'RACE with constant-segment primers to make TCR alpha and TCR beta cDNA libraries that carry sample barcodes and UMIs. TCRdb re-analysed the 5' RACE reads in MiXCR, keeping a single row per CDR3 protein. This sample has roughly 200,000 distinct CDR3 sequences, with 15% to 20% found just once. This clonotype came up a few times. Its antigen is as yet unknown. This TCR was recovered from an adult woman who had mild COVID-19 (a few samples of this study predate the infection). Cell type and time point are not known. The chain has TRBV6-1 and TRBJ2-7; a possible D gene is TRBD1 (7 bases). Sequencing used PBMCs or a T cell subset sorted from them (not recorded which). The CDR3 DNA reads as TGTGCCAGCACCCTACCGCCCGGGGGACAGCGTTCCTACGAGCAGTACTTC. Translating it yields CASTLPPGGQRSYEQYF.